This TCR beta chain derives from a study of shared clonotypes between healthy human individuals. Study findings and constraints: Naive CD4 clonotypes overlapped across a handful of donors at approximately 5.3%. Only blood was sampled; tissue repertoires likely differ.

Regarding this clone: Its specificity is not known.

The table came from immunoSEQ multiplex PCR; TCRdb's copy has only in-frame clones and leaves some out. Altogether around 1.6 million clones are present, 98% being singletons, with the ten largest covering 0.4% to 0.45%. The V gene's germline CDR1 is LNHDA and CDR2 SQIVND (reference sequence). V was clipped by 5 bases and J by 0 bases, with 8 bases between them. The CDR3 has 14 residues. Healthy HIV-negative adults with no recent acute infections or vaccinations were recruited as donors. CD45RA-negative memory and CD45RA+ naive subsets were split from the CD4+ cells. This TCR was recovered from a man younger than 45 in good health. J is TRBJ1-5 and V is TRBV19; D remains unclear. Sequenced sample: naive CD4+ T cells sorted from blood. This sample's subset: CD45RA+ positively selected. This CDR3 is CASSLIYSNQPQHF. In DNA, the CDR3 is TGTGCCAGTAGTCTCATATATAGCAATCAGCCCCAGCATTTT.